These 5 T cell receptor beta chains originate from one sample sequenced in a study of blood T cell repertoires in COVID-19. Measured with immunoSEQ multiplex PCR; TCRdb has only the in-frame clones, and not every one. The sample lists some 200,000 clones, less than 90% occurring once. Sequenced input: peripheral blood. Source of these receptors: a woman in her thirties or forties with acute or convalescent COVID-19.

CDR3 residues: CASSPSPGADYEQYF. Written as DNA, the CDR3 is TGTGCCAGCTCACCTTCTCCAGGGGCGGACTACGAGCAGTACTTC. The chain has TRBV18 and TRBJ2-7; maybe TRBD1 (6 bases). V lost 3 bases and J lost 3, with 15 bases in between. Germline V lookup: CDR1 KGHSH, CDR2 LQKENI. The CDR3 spans 15 residues.

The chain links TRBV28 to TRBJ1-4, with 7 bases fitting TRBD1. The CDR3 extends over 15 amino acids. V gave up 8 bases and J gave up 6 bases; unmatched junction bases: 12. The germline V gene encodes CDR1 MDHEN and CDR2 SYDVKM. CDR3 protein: CASSSGTVVYEKLFF. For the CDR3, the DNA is TGTGCCAGCTCATCCGGGACAGTCGTTTATGAAAAACTGTTTTTT. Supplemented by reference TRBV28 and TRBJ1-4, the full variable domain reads DVKVTQSSRYLVKRTGEKVFLECVQDMDHENMFWYRQDPGLGLRLIYFSYDVKMKEKGDIPEGYSVSREKKERFSLILESASTNQTSMYLCASSSGTVVYEKLFFGSGTQLSVL.

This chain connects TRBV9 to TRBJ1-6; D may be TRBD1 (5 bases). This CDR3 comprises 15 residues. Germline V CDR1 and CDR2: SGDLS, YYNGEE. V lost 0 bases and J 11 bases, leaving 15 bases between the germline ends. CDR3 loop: CASSVDSGGWAPLHF. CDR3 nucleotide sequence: TGTGCCAGCAGCGTAGATTCCGGGGGTTGGGCACCCCTCCACTTT.

DNA for the CDR3: TGTGCCAGCAGCTCGAGCACAGTACTGAACACTGAAGCTTTCTTT. Translated: CASSSSTVLNTEAFF. The chain links TRBV7-9 to TRBJ1-1; D is unclear. The V end lost 4 bases, the J end lost 0 bases, and 12 bases lay between the germline ends. Germline V lookup: CDR1 SEHNR, CDR2 FQNEAQ (reference sequence). The CDR3 has 15 residues.

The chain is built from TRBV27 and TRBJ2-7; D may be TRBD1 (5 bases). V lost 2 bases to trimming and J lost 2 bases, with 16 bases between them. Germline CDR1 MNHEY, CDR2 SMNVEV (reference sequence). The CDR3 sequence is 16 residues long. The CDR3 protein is CASSLKPPDSPYEQYF. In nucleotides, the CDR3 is TGTGCCAGCAGTTTAAAACCACCCGACAGCCCCTACGAGCAGTACTTC.